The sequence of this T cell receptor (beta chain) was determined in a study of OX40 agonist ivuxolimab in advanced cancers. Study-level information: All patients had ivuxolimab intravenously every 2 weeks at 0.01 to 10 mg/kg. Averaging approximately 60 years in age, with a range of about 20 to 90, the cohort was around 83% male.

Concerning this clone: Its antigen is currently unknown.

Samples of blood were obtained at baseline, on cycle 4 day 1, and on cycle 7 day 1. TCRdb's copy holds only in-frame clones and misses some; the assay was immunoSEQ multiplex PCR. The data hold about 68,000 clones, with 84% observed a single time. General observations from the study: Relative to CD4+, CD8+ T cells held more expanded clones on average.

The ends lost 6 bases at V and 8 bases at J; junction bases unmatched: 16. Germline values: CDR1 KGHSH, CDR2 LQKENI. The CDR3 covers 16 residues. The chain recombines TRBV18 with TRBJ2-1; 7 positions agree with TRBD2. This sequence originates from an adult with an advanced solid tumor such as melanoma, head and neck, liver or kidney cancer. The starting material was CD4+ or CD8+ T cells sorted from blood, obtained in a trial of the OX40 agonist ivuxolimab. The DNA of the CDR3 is TGTGCCAGCTCGCGCTCCGGGACTACCATCCAGGATGAGCAGTTCTTC. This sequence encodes CASSRSGTTIQDEQFF.